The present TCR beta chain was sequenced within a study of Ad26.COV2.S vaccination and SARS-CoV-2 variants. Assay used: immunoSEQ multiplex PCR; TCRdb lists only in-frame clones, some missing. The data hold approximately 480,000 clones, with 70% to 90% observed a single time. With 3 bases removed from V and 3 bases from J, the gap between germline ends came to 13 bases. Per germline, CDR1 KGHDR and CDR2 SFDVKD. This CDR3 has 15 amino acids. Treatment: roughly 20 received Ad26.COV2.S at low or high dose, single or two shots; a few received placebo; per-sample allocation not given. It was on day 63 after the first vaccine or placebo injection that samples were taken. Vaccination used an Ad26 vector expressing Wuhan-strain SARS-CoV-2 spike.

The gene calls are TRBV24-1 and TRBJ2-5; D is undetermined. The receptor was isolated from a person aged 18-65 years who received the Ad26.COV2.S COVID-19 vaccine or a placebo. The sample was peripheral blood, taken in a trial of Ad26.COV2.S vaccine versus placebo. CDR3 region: CATSDLGGVEETQYF. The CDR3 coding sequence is TGTGCCACCAGTGATCTTGGTGGGGTGGAAGAGACCCAGTACTTC.